This TCR beta chain was found in a study of blood T cell repertoires in COVID-19. Study-wide background: Samples representing acute and convalescent COVID-19 were sourced from the United States, Italy and Spain. Nucleic acid was either cDNA or gDNA, and it came from T cells, B-cell-depleted T cells, or PBMCs.

Authors' processing steps: Estimation of nucleated cell counts relied on the amplification of reference gene primers. Measured with immunoSEQ multiplex PCR; TCRdb has only the in-frame clones, and not every one. V and J calls and clone size are those listed in that table; D and trimming were worked out from the DNA. The sample includes 65,000 to 90,000 clones, more than 70% seen only once; the top ten take roughly 15%. Germline assignment: CDR1 MNHEY and CDR2 SMNVEV (reference sequence). The V and J ends lost 7 bases and 2 bases, in that order; junction bases with no gene match: 9. This CDR3 region has 15 residues.

The sample comprised peripheral blood. This receptor was taken from a man aged 70-80 years with active or convalescent COVID-19. The rearrangement uses TRBV27 and TRBJ2-7; 9 nucleotides line up with TRBD1. The CDR3 nucleotides read TGTGCCAGCACCCCAGGACAGGGGAGGCCCTACGAGCAGTACTTC. Translation: CASTPGQGRPYEQYF.